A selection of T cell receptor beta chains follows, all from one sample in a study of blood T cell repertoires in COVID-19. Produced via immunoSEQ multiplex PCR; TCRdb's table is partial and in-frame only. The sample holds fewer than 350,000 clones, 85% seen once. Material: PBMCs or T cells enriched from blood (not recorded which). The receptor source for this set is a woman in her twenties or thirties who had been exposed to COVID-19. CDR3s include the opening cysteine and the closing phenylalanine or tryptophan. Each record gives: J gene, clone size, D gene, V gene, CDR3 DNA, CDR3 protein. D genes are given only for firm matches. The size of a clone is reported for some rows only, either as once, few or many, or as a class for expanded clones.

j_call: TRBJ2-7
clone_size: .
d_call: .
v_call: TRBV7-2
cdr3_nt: TGTGCCAGCAGCCCTCAGGGTGGTGTTGACGAGCAGTACTTC
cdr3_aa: CASSPQGGVDEQYF

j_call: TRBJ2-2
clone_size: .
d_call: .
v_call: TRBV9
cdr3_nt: TGTGCCAGCAGCGTAGAGCGGACCACCGGGGAGCTGTTTTTT
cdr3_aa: CASSVERTTGELFF

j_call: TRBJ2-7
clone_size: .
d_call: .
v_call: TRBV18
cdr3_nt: TGTGCCAGCTCACTCAGGGGGGAAATTTCCTACGAGCAGTACTTC
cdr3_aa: CASSLRGEISYEQYF

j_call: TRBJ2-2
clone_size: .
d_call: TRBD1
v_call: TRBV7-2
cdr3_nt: TGTGCCAGCAGCCGTCGTAGGGGGCGCAACACCGGGGAGCTGTTTTTT
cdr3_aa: CASSRRRGRNTGELFF

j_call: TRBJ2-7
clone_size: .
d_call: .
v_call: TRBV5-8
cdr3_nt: TGTGCCAGCAGCCATCAACAGGGTCCCTACGAGCAGTACTTC
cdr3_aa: CASSHQQGPYEQYF

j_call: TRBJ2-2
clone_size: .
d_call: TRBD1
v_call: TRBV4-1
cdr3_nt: TGCGCCAGCAGCCATAGCCTCGACAGGGTCACCGGGGAGCTGTTTTTT
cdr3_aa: CASSHSLDRVTGELFF

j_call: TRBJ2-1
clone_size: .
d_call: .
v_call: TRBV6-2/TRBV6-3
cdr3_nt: TGTGCCAGCAGTTACAGGTCGGCAGGCTACGGAGGGGCGCAGTTCTTC
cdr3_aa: CASSYRSAGYGGAQFF

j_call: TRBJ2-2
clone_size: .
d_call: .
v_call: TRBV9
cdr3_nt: TGTGCCAGCAGCGTAGTCCCGGCAGGGGTAGGCAACACCGGGGAGCTGTTTTTT
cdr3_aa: CASSVVPAGVGNTGELFF

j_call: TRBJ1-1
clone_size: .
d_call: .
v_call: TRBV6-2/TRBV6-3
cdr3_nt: TGTGCCAGCAGTCTCCGGGACACGAACACTGAAGCTTTCTTT
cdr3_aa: CASSLRDTNTEAFF

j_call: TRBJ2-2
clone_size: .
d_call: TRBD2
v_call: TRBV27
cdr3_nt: TGTGCCAGCAGTTTTAGTGGACCGGGGGGCGGGGAGCTGTTTTTT
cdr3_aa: CASSFSGPGGGELFF

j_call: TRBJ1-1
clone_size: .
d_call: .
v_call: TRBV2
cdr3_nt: TGTGCCAGCAGCGTCCTGCCTACGAACACTGAAGCTTTCTTT
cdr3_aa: CASSVLPTNTEAFF

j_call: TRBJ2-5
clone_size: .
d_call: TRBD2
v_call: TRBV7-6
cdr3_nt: TGTGCCAGCAGCTTGACTAGCGGACAAGAGACCCAGTACTTC
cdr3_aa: CASSLTSGQETQYF

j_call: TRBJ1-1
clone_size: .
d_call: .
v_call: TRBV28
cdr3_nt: TGTGCCAGCAGTCCGAGACTGCTGAACACTGAAGCTTTCTTT
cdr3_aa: CASSPRLLNTEAFF

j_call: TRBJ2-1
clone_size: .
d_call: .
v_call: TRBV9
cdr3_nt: TGTGCCAGCAGCGTAGGCGATACCTACAATGAGCAGTTCTTC
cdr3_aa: CASSVGDTYNEQFF

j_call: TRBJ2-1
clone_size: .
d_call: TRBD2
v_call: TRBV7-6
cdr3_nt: TGTGCCAGCAGCTACCTTAGTGCCGGGACTAGAGGGGCCAATGAGCAGTTCTTC
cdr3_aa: CASSYLSAGTRGANEQFF

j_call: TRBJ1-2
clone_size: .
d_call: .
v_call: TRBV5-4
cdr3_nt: TGTGCCAGCAGCCTAGACAGGAGGAACTATGGCTACACCTTC
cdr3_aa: CASSLDRRNYGYTF

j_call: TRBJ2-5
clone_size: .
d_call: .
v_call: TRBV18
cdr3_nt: TGTGCCAGCTCACCACCGGGTCTAGCCGGAGAGACCCAGTACTTC
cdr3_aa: CASSPPGLAGETQYF

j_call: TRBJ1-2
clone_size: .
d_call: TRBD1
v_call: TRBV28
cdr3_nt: TGTGCCAGCAGTGGTGCCGGGACAGCTAACTATGGCTACACCTTC
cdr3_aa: CASSGAGTANYGYTF

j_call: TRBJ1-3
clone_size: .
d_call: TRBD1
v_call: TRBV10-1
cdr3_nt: TGCGCCAGCGGAGCCCCGGGACAGGGACCTCGCTCTGGAAACACCATATATTTT
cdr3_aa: CASGAPGQGPRSGNTIYF

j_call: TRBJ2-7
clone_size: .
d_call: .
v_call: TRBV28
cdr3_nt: TGTGCCAGCAGTTTAGCGGACAGAGACCTCGACGAGCAGTACTTC
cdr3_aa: CASSLADRDLDEQYF

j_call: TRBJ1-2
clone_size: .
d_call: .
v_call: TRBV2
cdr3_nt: TGTGCCAGCAGTGAAGGAACAGTGGAATATGGCTACACCTTC
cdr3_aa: CASSEGTVEYGYTF

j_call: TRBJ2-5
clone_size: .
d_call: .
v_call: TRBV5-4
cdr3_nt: TGTGCCAGCAGCCTGGGGACTTCTAAGGAGACCCAGTACTTC
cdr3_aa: CASSLGTSKETQYF

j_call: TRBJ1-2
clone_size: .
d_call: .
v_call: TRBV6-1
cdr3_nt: TGTGCCAGCAGTGAAGAACAGGAGTTTGGTTGGAACTATGGCTACACCTTC
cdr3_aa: CASSEEQEFGWNYGYTF

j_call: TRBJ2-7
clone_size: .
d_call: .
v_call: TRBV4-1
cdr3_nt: TGCGCCAGCAGCCAAGCCAGATCCACCAGAGGGTACTCCTACGAGCAGTACTTC
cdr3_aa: CASSQARSTRGYSYEQYF

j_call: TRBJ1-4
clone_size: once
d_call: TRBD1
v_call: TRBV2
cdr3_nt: TGTGCCAGCAGTACTGGACAGGGAGAAAATGAAAAACTGTTTTTT
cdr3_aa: CASSTGQGENEKLFF

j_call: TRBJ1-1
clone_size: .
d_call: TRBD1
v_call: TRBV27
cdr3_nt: TGTGCCAGCAGTATCCCGTGGACAGGGGACGGTGAAGCTTTCTTT
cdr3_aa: CASSIPWTGDGEAFF

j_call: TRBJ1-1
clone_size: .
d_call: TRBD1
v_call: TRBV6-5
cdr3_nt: TGTGCCAGCACCACGACAGGGGGTTTGAACACTGAAGCTTTCTTT
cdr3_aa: CASTTTGGLNTEAFF

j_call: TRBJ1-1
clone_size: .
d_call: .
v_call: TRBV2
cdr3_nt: TGTGCCACGACTTTTGTAGGAGGACGCACTGAAGCTTTCTTT
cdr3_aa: CATTFVGGRTEAFF

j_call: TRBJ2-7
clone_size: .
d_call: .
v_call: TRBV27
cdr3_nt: TGTGCCAGCAGTCCCTCAGTATACGAGAGTTTAGGACAGTTGGACTACGAGCAGTACTTC
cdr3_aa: CASSPSVYESLGQLDYEQYF

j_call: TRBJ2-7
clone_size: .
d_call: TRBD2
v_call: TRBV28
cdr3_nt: TGTGCCAGCAGTCTAGCGGGAGCTTACGAGCAGTACTTC
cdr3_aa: CASSLAGAYEQYF

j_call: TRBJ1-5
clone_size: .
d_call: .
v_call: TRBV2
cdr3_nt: TGTGCCAGCCGGACAGACTATAGCAATCAGCCCCAGCATTTT
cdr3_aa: CASRTDYSNQPQHF

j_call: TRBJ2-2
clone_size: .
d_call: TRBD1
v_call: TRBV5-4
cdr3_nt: TGTGCCAGCAGTTGGACAGGGTCGGGGACCGGGGAGCTGTTTTTT
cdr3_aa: CASSWTGSGTGELFF

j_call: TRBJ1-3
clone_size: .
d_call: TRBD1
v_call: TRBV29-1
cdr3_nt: TGCAGCGTTGTTTTAGCAGGGGGCAATCGGATCAACACCATATATTTT
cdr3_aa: CSVVLAGGNRINTIYF

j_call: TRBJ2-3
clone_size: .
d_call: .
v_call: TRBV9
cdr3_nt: TGTGCCAGCAGCGTAGGAGGGCCAGATACGCAGTATTTT
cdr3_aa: CASSVGGPDTQYF

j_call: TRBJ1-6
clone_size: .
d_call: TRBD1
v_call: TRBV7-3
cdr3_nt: TGTGCCAGCAGCGCCCAGACAGGGCATAATTCACCCCTCCACTTT
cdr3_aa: CASSAQTGHNSPLHF

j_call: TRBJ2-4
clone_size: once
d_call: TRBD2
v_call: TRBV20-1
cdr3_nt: TGCAGTGCTAGTGGGACTAGCGGGAAAAACATTCAGTACTTC
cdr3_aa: CSASGTSGKNIQYF

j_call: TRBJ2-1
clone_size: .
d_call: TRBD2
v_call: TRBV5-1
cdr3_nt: TGCGCCAGCAGCGCCTGGGGTGCTAGCGGGAGTAAAAATGAGCAGTTCTTC
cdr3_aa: CASSAWGASGSKNEQFF

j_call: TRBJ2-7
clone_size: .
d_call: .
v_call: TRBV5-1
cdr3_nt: TGCGCCAGCAGCTTGGCCCCCGACAGGACCTACGAGCAGTACTTC
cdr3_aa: CASSLAPDRTYEQYF

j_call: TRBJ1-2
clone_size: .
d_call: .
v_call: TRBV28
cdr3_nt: TGTGCCAGCACCCCGGAGTTGAGGGCTGGCTACACCTTC
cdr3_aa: CASTPELRAGYTF

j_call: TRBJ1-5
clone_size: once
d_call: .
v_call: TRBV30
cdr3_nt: TGTGCCTGGAGTGTAAGAGGAGAGAGCAATCAGCCCCAGCATTTT
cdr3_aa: CAWSVRGESNQPQHF

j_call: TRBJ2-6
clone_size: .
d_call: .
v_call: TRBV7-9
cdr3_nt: TGTGCCAGCAGCTTAGTTTCGGAGTACGGGGCCAACGTCCTGACTTTC
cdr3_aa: CASSLVSEYGANVLTF

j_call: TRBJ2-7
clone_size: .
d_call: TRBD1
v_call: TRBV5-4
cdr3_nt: TGTGCCAGCAGCTTGGCCTCAGGGGGCCTAGCCACCTACGAGCAGTACTTC
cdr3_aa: CASSLASGGLATYEQYF